The sequence of this T cell receptor beta chain was determined in a study of T cell repertoires in cytomegalovirus infection. The wider study: Used in the study were CMV epitopes, some recently identified and HLA-C-restricted, others well-studied and HLA-B-restricted. Public TCR beta signatures were indicative of both CMV infection and a matching HLA type.

A remark on this clonotype: Its antigen is still unknown.

TCRdb itself ran the reads through MiXCR, one entry per CDR3 protein. The sample contains about a million distinct CDR3 sequences, approximately 30% of which appear only once. V gave up 3 bases and J gave up 6 bases; unmatched junction bases: 9. CDR1 and CDR2 from the germline V gene are KGHDR and SFDVKD. The CDR3 has 16 residues. Points from the study as a whole: In two of eight donors, the top clonotype was HLA-C-restricted CMV-specific.

This sequence originates from a human donor in good health (CMV status not recorded). Some clones in this sample may be carry-over from other donors' samples. Sample: cultured CD8+ T cells from PBMCs, taken from culture after CMV antigen stimulation. This chain links TRBV24-1 with TRBJ1-1, with 10 nucleotides matching TRBD1. CDR3 sequence reads: CATSDGLGTGVSEAFF. CDR3 DNA sequence: TGTGCCACCAGTGATGGCCTCGGGACAGGGGTCTCTGAAGCTTTCTTT.